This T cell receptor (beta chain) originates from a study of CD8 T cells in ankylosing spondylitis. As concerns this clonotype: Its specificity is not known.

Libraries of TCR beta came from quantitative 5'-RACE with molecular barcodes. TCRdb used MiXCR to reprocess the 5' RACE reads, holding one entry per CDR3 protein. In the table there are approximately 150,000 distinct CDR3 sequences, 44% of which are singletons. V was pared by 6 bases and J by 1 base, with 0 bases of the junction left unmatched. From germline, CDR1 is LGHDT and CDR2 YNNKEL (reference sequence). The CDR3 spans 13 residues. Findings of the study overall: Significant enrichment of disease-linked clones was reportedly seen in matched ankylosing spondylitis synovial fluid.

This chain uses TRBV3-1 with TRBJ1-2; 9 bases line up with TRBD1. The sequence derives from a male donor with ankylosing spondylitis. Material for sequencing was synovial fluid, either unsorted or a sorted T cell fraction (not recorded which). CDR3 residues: CASRDRGNYGYTF. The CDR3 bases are TGTGCCAGCAGGGACAGGGGTAACTATGGCTACACCTTC. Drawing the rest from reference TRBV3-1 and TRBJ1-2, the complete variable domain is DTAVSQTPKYLVTQMGNDKSIKCEQNLGHDTMYWYKQDSKKFLKIMFSYNNKELIINETVPNRFSPKSPDKAHLNLHINSLELGDSAVYFCASRDRGNYGYTFGSGTRLTVV.